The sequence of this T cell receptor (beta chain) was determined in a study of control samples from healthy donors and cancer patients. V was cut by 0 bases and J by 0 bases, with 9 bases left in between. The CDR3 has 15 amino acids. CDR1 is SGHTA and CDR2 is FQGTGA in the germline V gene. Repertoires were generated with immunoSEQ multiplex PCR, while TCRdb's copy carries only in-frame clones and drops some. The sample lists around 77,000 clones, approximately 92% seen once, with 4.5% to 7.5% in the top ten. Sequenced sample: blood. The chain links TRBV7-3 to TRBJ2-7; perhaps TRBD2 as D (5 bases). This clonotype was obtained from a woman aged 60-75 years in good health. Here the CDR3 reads CASSLTSGNSYEQYF. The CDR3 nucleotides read TGTGCCAGCAGCTTAACCTCGGGGAACTCCTACGAGCAGTACTTC.